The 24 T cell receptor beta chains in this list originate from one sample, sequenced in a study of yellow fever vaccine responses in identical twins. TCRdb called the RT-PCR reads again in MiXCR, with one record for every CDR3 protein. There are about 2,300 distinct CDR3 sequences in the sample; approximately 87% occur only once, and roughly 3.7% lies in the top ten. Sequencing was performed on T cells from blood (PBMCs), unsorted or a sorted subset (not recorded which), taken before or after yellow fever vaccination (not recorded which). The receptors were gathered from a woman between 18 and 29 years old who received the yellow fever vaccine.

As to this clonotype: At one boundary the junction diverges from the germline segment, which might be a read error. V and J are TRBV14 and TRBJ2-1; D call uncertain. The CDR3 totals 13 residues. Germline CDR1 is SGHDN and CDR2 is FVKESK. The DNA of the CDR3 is TGTGCCAGCAGCCAAGGAAGTTATGGAGAGCCGATCTTC. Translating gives CASSQGSYGEPIF.

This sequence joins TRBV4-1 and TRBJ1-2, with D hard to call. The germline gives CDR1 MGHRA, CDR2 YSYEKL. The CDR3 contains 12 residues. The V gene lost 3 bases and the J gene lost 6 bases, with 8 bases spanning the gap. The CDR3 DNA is TGCGCCAGCAGCCATTCTGACCATGGCTACACCTTC. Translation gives CASSHSDHGYTF.

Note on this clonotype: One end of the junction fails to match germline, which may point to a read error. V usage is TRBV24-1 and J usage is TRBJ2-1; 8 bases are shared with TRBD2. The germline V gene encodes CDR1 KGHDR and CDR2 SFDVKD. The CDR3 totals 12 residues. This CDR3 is CATSDPQREFRF. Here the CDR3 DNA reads TGTGCCACCAGTGATCCCCAGCGGGAGTTTCGATTC.

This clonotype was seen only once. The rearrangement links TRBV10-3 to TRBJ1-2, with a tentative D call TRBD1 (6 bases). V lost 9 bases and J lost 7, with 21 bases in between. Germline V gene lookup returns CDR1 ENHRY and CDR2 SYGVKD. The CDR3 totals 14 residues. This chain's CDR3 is CAISTRGHFSGYTF. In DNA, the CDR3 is TGTGCCATTTCGACCAGGGGCCATTTCTCTGGCTACACCTTC.

The CDR3 loop is CASSLSYALSTQYF. The CDR3 coding sequence is TGTGCCAGCAGCTTATCGTACGCCCTATCGACCCAGTACTTC. The chain is built from TRBV11-1 and TRBJ2-5; D ambiguous. V lost 2 bases to trimming and J lost 7 bases, with 14 bases between them. This CDR3 region has 14 residues. Germline V gene lookup returns CDR1 SGHAT and CDR2 FQDESV (reference sequence).

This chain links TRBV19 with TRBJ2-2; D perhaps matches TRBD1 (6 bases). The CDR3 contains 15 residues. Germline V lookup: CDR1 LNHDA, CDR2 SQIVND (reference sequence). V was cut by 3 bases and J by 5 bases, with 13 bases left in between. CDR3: CASSIDRSQTGELFF. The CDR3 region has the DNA TGTGCCAGTAGTATCGACAGGTCTCAAACCGGGGAGCTGTTTTTT. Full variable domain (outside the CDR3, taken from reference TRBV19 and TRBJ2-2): DGGITQSPKYLFRKEGQNVTLSCEQNLNHDAMYWYRQDPGQGLRLIYYSQIVNDFQKGDIAEGYSVSREKKESFPLTVTSAQKNPTAFYLCASSIDRSQTGELFFGEGSRLTVL.

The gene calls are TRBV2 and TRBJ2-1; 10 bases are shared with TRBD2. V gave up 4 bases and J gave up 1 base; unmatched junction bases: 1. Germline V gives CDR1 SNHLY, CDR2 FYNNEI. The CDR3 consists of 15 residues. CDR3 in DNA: TGTGCCAGCAGTGGAGCGGGAGGGTCCTACAATGAGCAGTTCTTC. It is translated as CASSGAGGSYNEQFF.

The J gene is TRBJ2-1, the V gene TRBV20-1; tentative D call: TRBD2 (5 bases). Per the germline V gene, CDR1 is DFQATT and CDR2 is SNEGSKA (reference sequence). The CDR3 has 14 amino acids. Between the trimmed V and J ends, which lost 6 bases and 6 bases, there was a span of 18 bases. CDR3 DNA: TGCAGTGCCCGGACCCATCGGGGTGTCAATGAGCAGTTCTTC. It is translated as CSARTHRGVNEQFF.

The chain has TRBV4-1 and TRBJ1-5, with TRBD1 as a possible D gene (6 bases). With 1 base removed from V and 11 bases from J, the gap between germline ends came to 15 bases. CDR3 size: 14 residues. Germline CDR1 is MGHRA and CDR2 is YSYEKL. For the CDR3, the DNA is TGCGCCAGCAGCCAAGCGGCAGGGGATCAAGCCCAGCATTTT. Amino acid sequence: CASSQAAGDQAQHF.

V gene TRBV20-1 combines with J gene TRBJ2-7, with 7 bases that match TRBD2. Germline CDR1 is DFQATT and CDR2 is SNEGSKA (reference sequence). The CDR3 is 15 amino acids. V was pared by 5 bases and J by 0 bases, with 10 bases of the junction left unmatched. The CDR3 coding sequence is TGCAGTGCTCACCCTCGGGACTATCTCTCCTACGAGCAGTACTTC. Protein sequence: CSAHPRDYLSYEQYF.

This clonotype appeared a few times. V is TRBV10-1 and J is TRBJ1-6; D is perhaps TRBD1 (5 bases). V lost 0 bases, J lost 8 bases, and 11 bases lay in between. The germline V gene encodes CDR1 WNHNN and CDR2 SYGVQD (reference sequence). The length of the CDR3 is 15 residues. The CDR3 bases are TGCGCCAGCAGTGAGTCGGCAGGGTGGGATTCACCCCTCCACTTT. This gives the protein CASSESAGWDSPLHF.

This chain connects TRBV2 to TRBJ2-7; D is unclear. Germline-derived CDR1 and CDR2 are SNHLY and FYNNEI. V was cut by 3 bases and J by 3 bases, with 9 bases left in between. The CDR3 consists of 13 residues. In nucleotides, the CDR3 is TGTGCCAGCAGTGACGGCAGAAACTACGAGCAGTACGTC. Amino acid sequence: CASSDGRNYEQYV.

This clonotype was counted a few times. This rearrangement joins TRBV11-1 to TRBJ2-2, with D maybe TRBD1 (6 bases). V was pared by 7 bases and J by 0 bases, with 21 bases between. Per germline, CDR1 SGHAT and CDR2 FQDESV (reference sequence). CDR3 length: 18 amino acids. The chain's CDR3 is CASIITGTGPPNTGELFF. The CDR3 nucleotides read TGTGCCAGCATCATCACGGGCACAGGGCCCCCGAACACCGGGGAGCTGTTTTTT.

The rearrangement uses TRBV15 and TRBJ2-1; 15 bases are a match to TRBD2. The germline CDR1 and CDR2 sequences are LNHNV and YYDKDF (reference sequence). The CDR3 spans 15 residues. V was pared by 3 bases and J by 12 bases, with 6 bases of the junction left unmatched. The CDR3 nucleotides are TGTGCCACCAGCAGGGCCGGGACTAGCGGGGGGACGCAGTTCTTC. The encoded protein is CATSRAGTSGGTQFF.

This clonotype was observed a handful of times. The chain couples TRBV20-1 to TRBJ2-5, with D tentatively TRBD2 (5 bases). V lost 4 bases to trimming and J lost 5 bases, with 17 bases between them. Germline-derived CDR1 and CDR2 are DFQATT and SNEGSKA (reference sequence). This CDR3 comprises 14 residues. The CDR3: CSATVGMLRETQYF. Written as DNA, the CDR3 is TGCAGTGCTACCGTCGGGATGCTTCGGGAGACCCAGTACTTC.

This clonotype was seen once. The CDR3 region is CASSHKARVAGKFVEQFF. The CDR3 DNA sequence: TGCGCCAGCAGCCACAAAGCCCGAGTAGCGGGAAAGTTTGTTGAGCAGTTCTTC. The chain is built from TRBV4-1 and TRBJ2-1, with 8 bases fitting TRBD2. This CDR3 is built from 18 residues. V lost 3 bases, J lost 9 bases, and 19 bases stayed unmatched. Germline V lookup: CDR1 MGHRA, CDR2 YSYEKL.

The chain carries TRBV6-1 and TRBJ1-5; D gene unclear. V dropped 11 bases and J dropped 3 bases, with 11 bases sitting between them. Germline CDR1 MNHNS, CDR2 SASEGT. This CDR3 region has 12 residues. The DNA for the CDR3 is TGTGCCGGCGGACGGTTCAATCAGCCCCAGCATTTT. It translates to CAGGRFNQPQHF.

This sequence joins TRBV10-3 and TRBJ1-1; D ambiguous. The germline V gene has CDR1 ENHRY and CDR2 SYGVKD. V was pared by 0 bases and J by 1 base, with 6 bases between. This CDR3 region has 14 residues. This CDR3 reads CAISESDGNTEAFF. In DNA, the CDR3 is TGTGCCATCAGTGAGTCGGACGGGAACACTGAAGCTTTCTTT.

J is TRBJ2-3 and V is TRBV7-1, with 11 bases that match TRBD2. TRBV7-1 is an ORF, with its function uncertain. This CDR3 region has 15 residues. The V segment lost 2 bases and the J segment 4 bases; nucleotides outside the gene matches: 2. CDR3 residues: CASSSLAGGADTQYF. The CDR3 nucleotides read TGTGCCAGCAGCTCACTAGCGGGGGGTGCAGATACGCAGTATTTT.

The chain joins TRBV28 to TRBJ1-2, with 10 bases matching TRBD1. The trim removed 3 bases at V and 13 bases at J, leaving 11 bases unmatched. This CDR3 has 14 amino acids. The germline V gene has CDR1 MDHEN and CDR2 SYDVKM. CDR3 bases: TGTGCCAGCAGTTTCCGGGACAGGGGTTTAGGAGCCACCTTC. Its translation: CASSFRDRGLGATF.

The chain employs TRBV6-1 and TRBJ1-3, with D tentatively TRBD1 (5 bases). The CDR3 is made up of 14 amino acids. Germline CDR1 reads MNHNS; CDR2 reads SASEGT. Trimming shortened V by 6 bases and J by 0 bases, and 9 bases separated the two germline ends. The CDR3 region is CASRTGASGNTIYF. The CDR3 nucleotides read TGTGCCAGCAGAACTGGGGCCTCTGGAAACACCATATATTTT.

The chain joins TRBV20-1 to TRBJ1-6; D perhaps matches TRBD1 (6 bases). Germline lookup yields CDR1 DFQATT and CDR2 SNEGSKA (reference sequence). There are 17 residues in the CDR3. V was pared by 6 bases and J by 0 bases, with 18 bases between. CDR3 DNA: TGCAGTGCCACGAGGGGGGGAGGGAGCTCCTATAATTCACCCCTCCACTTT. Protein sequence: CSATRGGGSSYNSPLHF.

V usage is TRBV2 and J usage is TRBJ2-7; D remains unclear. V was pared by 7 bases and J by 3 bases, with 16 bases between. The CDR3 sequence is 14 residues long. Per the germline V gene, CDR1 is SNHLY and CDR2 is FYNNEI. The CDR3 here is CASMLGVVNYEQYF. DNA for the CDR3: TGTGCCAGCATGTTAGGAGTTGTGAACTACGAGCAGTACTTC.

CDR3 amino acids: CASSKALTTKNEQFF. The CDR3 nucleotides read TGTGCCAGCAGCAAAGCGCTTACTACAAAGAATGAGCAGTTCTTC. The chain joins TRBV21-1 to TRBJ2-1. TRBV21-1 is tagged as a pseudogene. The CDR3 runs to 15 residues.